The 27 T cell receptor beta chains listed next were all sequenced from one sample in a study of Ad26.COV2.S vaccination and SARS-CoV-2 variants. The protocol was immunoSEQ multiplex PCR, while the TCRdb copy is restricted to in-frame clones and leaves out a portion. The sample comprises fewer than 600,000 clones, about 89% of which are singletons, and around 1.8% rests with the top ten. Specified treatment: some 20 received Ad26.COV2.S at low or high dose, single or two shots; five or six received placebo; per-sample allocation not given. Day 63 after the first vaccine or placebo injection was the time point for sampling. The sample in question was peripheral blood, obtained in a trial of Ad26.COV2.S vaccine versus placebo. Receptors were obtained from a person aged 18-60 years who received the Ad26.COV2.S COVID-19 vaccine or a placebo.

The chain uses TRBV7-2 and TRBJ1-1; tentatively, D is TRBD1 (6 bases). The germline V gene encodes CDR1 SGHTA and CDR2 FQGNSA. The CDR3 contains 12 residues. The ends were cut back, 3 bases at V and 11 bases at J, with 13 bases in the middle. CDR3 sequence: CASSFRSGDAFF. CDR3 bases: TGTGCCAGCAGCTTCCGCTCAGGGGATGCTTTCTTT.

V gene TRBV27 combines with J gene TRBJ2-3; 10 bases map to TRBD2. With V trimmed by 6 bases and J by 3 bases, 6 bases remained unmatched. There are 15 residues in the CDR3. In germline, CDR1 is MNHEY, CDR2 SMNVEV (reference sequence). The CDR3 protein is CASSPSGRATDTQYF. The CDR3 DNA reads TGTGCCAGCAGCCCGAGCGGGAGGGCGACAGATACGCAGTATTTT.

This rearrangement joins TRBV6-1 to TRBJ2-2, with D possibly TRBD1 on 5 matching bases. The ends were cut back, 2 bases at V and 2 bases at J, with 9 bases in the middle. Germline CDR1 is MNHNS and CDR2 is SASEGT. The CDR3 totals 15 residues. CDR3 loop: CASSEWQGNTGELFF. DNA for the CDR3: TGTGCCAGCAGTGAATGGCAGGGAAACACCGGGGAGCTGTTTTTT.

This chain joins TRBV30 and TRBJ2-6; a weak D match, TRBD1 (6 bases). The germline V gene has CDR1 GTSNPN and CDR2 SVGIG (reference sequence). V dropped 3 bases and J dropped 3 bases, with 21 bases sitting between them. The CDR3 has 18 amino acids. CDR3 nucleotides: TGTGCCTGGAGCCATCCCCACACAGGGTCCGGTGGGGCCAACGTCCTGACTTTC. This sequence encodes CAWSHPHTGSGGANVLTF.

The gene calls are TRBV7-3 and TRBJ2-3; D unresolved. The CDR3 runs to 11 residues. With 5 bases removed from V and 7 bases from J, the gap between germline ends came to 7 bases. Per the germline V gene, CDR1 is SGHTA and CDR2 is FQGTGA. The chain's CDR3 is CASSGLNTQYF. DNA of the CDR3: TGTGCCAGCAGCGGCCTGAATACGCAGTATTTT.

This rearrangement joins TRBV10-1 to TRBJ2-1; D not resolved. The germline gives CDR1 WNHNN, CDR2 SYGVQD (reference sequence). The CDR3 extends over 15 amino acids. V lost 5 bases and J 6 bases, leaving 17 bases between the germline ends. The CDR3 spells CASSPKPFPSNEQFF. For the CDR3, the DNA is TGCGCCAGCAGTCCCAAACCCTTTCCATCCAATGAGCAGTTCTTC.

The gene calls are TRBV20-1 and TRBJ2-3; 7 nucleotides align to TRBD1. The CDR3 sequence is 17 residues long. CDR1 is DFQATT and CDR2 is SNEGSKA in the germline V gene (reference sequence). The V gene end was trimmed by 3 bases and the J gene end by 0 bases; junction bases not matched to a gene: 12. The CDR3 DNA sequence: TGCAGTGCTAGTATGCAGGGGGTAGCCCCCAGCACAGATACGCAGTATTTT. Its protein is CSASMQGVAPSTDTQYF.

V is TRBV6-2 or TRBV6-3 and J is TRBJ1-1; D may be TRBD1 (5 bases). The CDR3 totals 14 residues. Germline loops: CDR1 MNHEY, CDR2 SVGEGT. V was clipped by 4 bases and J by 0 bases, with 9 bases between them. For the CDR3, the DNA is TGTGCCAGCAGTTTTAGGGGTATGAACACTGAAGCTTTCTTT. Translated: CASSFRGMNTEAFF.

The chain has TRBV27 and TRBJ2-1, with 10 positions matching TRBD2. Germline trimming cut 5 bases from V and 0 bases from J; bases unmatched to any gene: 7. The CDR3 length is 17 residues. The V gene's germline CDR1 is MNHEY and CDR2 SMNVEV (reference sequence). In DNA form, the CDR3 reads TGTGCCAGCAGTCCCCCCCCTAGCGGGAGCTCCTACAATGAGCAGTTCTTC. This gives the protein CASSPPPSGSSYNEQFF.

The rearrangement joins TRBV7-2 to TRBJ1-3; a possible D gene is TRBD1 (5 bases). Germline V gives CDR1 SGHTA, CDR2 FQGNSA. CDR3 length: 16 amino acids. V dropped 1 base and J dropped 7 bases, with 17 bases sitting between them. The CDR3 region has the DNA TGTGCCAGCAGCTTAGTTCTGACAGAAGGGAAGAACACCATATATTTT. Its translation is CASSLVLTEGKNTIYF. Full variable domain (remainder filled in from reference TRBV7-2 and TRBJ1-3): GAGVSQSPSNKVTEKGKDVELRCDPISGHTALYWYRQSLGQGLEFLIYFQGNSAPDKSGLPSDRFSAERTGGSVSTLTIQRTQQEDSAVYLCASSLVLTEGKNTIYFGEGSWLTVV.

The chain employs TRBV29-1 and TRBJ2-4; 12 positions match TRBD2. CDR3 length equals 15 residues. Trimming cost V 5 bases and J 1 base; bases outside gene matches: 3. Germline V lookup: CDR1 SQVTM, CDR2 ANQGSEA. The CDR3 sequence: CSVLAGGTAKNIQYF. The CDR3 region has the DNA TGCAGCGTTCTAGCGGGAGGGACGGCCAAAAACATTCAGTACTTC.

This sequence joins TRBV28 and TRBJ1-4; D is undetermined. This CDR3 has 13 amino acids. Germline V gene sequence: CDR1 MDHEN, CDR2 SYDVKM. The V end was cut by 6 bases, the J end by 4 bases, with 9 bases between. The CDR3 loop reads CASRPGLNEKLFF. Here the CDR3 DNA reads TGTGCCAGCAGACCCGGACTTAATGAAAAACTGTTTTTT.

This chain uses TRBV3-1 (or the pseudogene TRBV3-2) with TRBJ2-3; D is unresolved. The V end was cut by 0 bases, the J end by 1 base, with 5 bases between. The CDR3 contains 14 residues. Germline-derived CDR1 and CDR2 are LGHDT and YNNKEL (reference sequence). In DNA form, the CDR3 reads TGTGCCAGCAGCCAAGATACCCGCACAGATACGCAGTATTTT. This codes for CASSQDTRTDTQYF.

The V call is TRBV9, the J call TRBJ1-5; D is perhaps TRBD1 (5 bases). The V gene lost 0 bases and the J gene lost 3 bases, with 16 bases spanning the gap. The CDR3 covers 17 residues. The germline V gene encodes CDR1 SGDLS and CDR2 YYNGEE. The CDR3 region is CASSVAAGLAHNQPQHF. The CDR3 DNA sequence: TGTGCCAGCAGCGTAGCGGCAGGGCTGGCCCACAATCAGCCCCAGCATTTT. The variable domain in full, with the rest retrieved from reference TRBV9 and TRBJ1-5, is DSGVTQTPKHLITATGQRVTLRCSPRSGDLSVYWYQQSLDQGLQFLIQYYNGEERAKGNILERFSAQQFPDLHSELNLSSLELGDSALYFCASSVAAGLAHNQPQHFGDGTRLSIL.

This chain links TRBV6-5 with TRBJ1-6; 7 bases are a match to TRBD1. Germline V gene sequence: CDR1 MNHEY, CDR2 SVGAGI. The CDR3 is 15 amino acids. The V segment lost 6 bases and the J segment 7 bases; nucleotides outside the gene matches: 9. The CDR3 region is CASSALDRLNSPLHF. In DNA form, the CDR3 reads TGTGCCAGCAGCGCCCTGGACAGGTTGAATTCACCCCTCCACTTT.

This chain uses TRBV3-1 (or the pseudogene TRBV3-2) with TRBJ1-1; weak D call: TRBD1 (5 bases). V gave up 4 bases and J gave up 1 base, with 10 bases separating them. CDR1 LGHDT and CDR2 YNNKEL come from the germline V gene (reference sequence). This CDR3 has 14 residues. CDR3 nucleotide sequence: TGTGCCAGCAGCCGACAGCGAAAGAACACTGAAGCTTTCTTT. This gives the protein CASSRQRKNTEAFF.

This chain connects TRBV16 to TRBJ2-2; possible D gene TRBD1, 6 bases. V was clipped by 8 bases and J by 2 bases, with 12 bases between them. This CDR3 is built from 14 residues. Germline values: CDR1 KGHSY, CDR2 FQNENV. This CDR3 reads CASQEGENTGELFF. The CDR3, as DNA: TGTGCCAGCCAAGAGGGGGAAAACACCGGGGAGCTGTTTTTT.

V and J are TRBV15 and TRBJ2-7; D not certain. With 0 bases removed from V and 4 bases from J, the gap between germline ends came to 7 bases. Per the germline V gene, CDR1 is LNHNV and CDR2 is YYDKDF (reference sequence). This CDR3 spans 13 amino acids. The CDR3 reads CATSRDLGYEQYF. The CDR3 nucleotides are TGTGCCACCAGCAGAGATCTGGGGTACGAGCAGTACTTC. The variable domain in full, completed from reference TRBV15 and TRBJ2-7, reads DAMVIQNPRYQVTQFGKPVTLSCSQTLNHNVMYWYQQKSSQAPKLLFHYYDKDFNNEADTPDNFQSRRPNTSFCFLDIRSPGLGDTAMYLCATSRDLGYEQYFGPGTRLTVT.

The chain has TRBV18 and TRBJ2-5; 8 bases match TRBD1. The germline gives CDR1 KGHSH, CDR2 LQKENI. The length of the CDR3 is 14 residues. The J segment lost 7 bases and the V segment lost 7 bases, leaving 11 bases of the junction unmatched. CDR3 coding DNA: TGTGCCAGCTACTCTGACAGGGGAGGCGCGACCCAGTACTTC. Its translation: CASYSDRGGATQYF.

V gene TRBV3-1 (or the pseudogene TRBV3-2) combines with J gene TRBJ2-1; 7 bases agree with TRBD1. Trimming removed 0 bases from V and 9 bases from J; junction bases left unmatched: 5. Germline values: CDR1 LGHDT, CDR2 YNNKEL (reference sequence). The length of the CDR3 is 14 residues. CDR3 sequence reads: CASSQEGQRGEQFF. CDR3 DNA: TGTGCCAGCAGCCAAGAGGGACAGCGCGGTGAGCAGTTCTTC.

This clone was recorded a few times. This sequence joins TRBV6-5 and TRBJ1-6; possible D gene TRBD1, 6 bases. Trimming pared 3 bases from V and 12 bases from J, leaving 9 bases between. Per the germline V gene, CDR1 is MNHEY and CDR2 is SVGAGI. CDR3 length equals 12 residues. The CDR3 spells CASSYRGGPLHF. Written as DNA, the CDR3 is TGTGCCAGCAGTTATCGAGGGGGACCCCTCCACTTT.

The chain recombines TRBV7-2 with TRBJ2-1; 7 nucleotides align to TRBD2. The germline gives CDR1 SGHTA, CDR2 FQGNSA. There are 15 residues in the CDR3. Trimming removed 5 bases from V and 5 bases from J; junction bases left unmatched: 9. CDR3 residues: CASSPSGTNNNEQFF. As DNA, the CDR3 is TGTGCCAGCAGCCCGTCCGGGACTAACAACAATGAGCAGTTCTTC.

The chain joins TRBV28 to TRBJ1-1; 7 nucleotides agree with TRBD1. Germline CDR1 MDHEN, CDR2 SYDVKM. The CDR3 has 18 amino acids. Germline trimming cut 6 bases from V and 1 base from J; bases unmatched to any gene: 17. Written as DNA, the CDR3 is TGTGCCAGCAGAAAAACCAACAGGGGAGTATGGGGGAACACTGAAGCTTTCTTT. It codes for CASRKTNRGVWGNTEAFF.

The chain is built from TRBV7-9 and TRBJ2-7; D is uncertain. V gave up 0 bases and J gave up 6 bases, with 9 bases separating them. The germline CDR1 and CDR2 sequences are SEHNR and FQNEAQ (reference sequence). CDR3 length: 13 residues. The CDR3: CASSLASGFEQYF. Written as DNA, the CDR3 is TGTGCCAGCAGCTTAGCATCGGGTTTCGAGCAGTACTTC.

The chain employs TRBV7-2 and TRBJ1-5; weak D call: TRBD1 (5 bases). CDR1 is SGHTA and CDR2 is FQGNSA in the germline V gene. This CDR3 region has 16 residues. V gave up 2 bases and J gave up 4 bases, with 15 bases separating them. DNA of the CDR3: TGTGCCAGCAGCTTAAGCGGGGACTTCGGAAATCAGCCCCAGCATTTT. As protein: CASSLSGDFGNQPQHF.

This clone was found once. The chain employs TRBV27 and TRBJ2-1; either TRBD1 or TRBD2 may fit D (8 bases each). V lost 5 bases and J lost 6, with 17 bases in between. The germline CDR1 and CDR2 sequences are MNHEY and SMNVEV (reference sequence). There are 15 residues in the CDR3. CDR3 coding DNA: TGTGCCAGCAGTCAGGGGGCGGGGGGATTCAATGAGCAGTTCTTC. It codes for CASSQGAGGFNEQFF.

V is TRBV18 and J is TRBJ2-2; 11 nucleotides align to TRBD1. Germline V CDR1 and CDR2: KGHSH, LQKENI. This CDR3 has 15 amino acids. V lost 2 bases to trimming and J lost 6 bases; unmatched junction nucleotides: 2. CDR3 loop: CASSPMGQGAGELFF. The CDR3 DNA follows: TGTGCCAGCTCACCAATGGGACAGGGGGCCGGGGAGCTGTTTTTT. Full variable domain (remainder filled in from reference TRBV18 and TRBJ2-2): NAGVMQNPRHLVRRRGQEARLRCSPMKGHSHVYWYRQLPEEGLKFMVYLQKENIIDESGMPKERFSAEFPKEGPSILRIQQVVRGDSAAYFCASSPMGQGAGELFFGEGSRLTVL.